These T cell receptor beta chains were read from a single sample in a study of CD8 T cells in ankylosing spondylitis. From the 5' RACE reads, TCRdb called clonotypes with MiXCR, one entry per CDR3 protein. The repertoire consists of roughly 200,000 distinct CDR3 sequences, with roughly 26% occurring once and the leading ten covering 5% to 7.5%. The sample taken for sequencing was blood, either unsorted or a sorted T cell fraction (not recorded which). The origin of the receptors is a male donor with ankylosing spondylitis or in good health (not recorded which). Both conserved end residues are part of each CDR3. A D gene is named only where the DNA matches it firmly. Rows give clone size only sometimes, using once, few, many, or a class for an expanded clone.

>many|TRBD2|TRBJ2-2|TRBV5-4
CASSLVAGGSGELFF
TGTGCCAGCAGCTTGGTAGCGGGAGGTTCCGGGGAGCTGTTTTTT
>few|TRBD2|TRBJ2-1|TRBV30
CAWPGRLGGPGNEQFF
TGTGCCTGGCCAGGACGGTTGGGAGGGCCGGGCAATGAGCAGTTCTTC
>many|.|TRBJ2-7|TRBV12-3/TRBV12-4
CASSLVEGRGGEQYF
TGTGCCAGCAGTTTGGTGGAGGGCAGGGGAGGCGAGCAGTACTTC
>few|.|TRBJ2-3|TRBV29-1
CSVTDYPTDTQYF
TGCAGCGTCACGGACTACCCCACAGATACGCAGTATTTT
>.|TRBD1|TRBJ2-1|TRBV9
CASSAWDRGFYNEQFF
TGTGCCAGCAGCGCCTGGGACAGGGGTTTCTACAATGAGCAGTTCTTC
>many|.|TRBJ1-5|TRBV29-1
CSVGWSWGQPQHF
TGCAGCGTTGGATGGTCATGGGGTCAGCCCCAGCATTTT
>once|TRBD1|TRBJ1-3|TRBV20-1
CSARDGDSSGNTIYF
TGCAGTGCTAGAGATGGGGACAGCTCTGGAAACACCATATATTTT
>.|.|TRBJ1-1|TRBV6-1
CASRPAKGGMNTEAFF
TGTGCCAGCAGGCCTGCAAAGGGCGGGATGAACACTGAAGCTTTCTTT
>.|TRBD1|TRBJ1-6|TRBV20-1
CSARSGTGGSPLHF
TGCAGTGCTAGATCCGGGACAGGGGGTTCACCCCTCCACTTT
>many|.|TRBJ2-2|TRBV5-1
CASSPGTNTGELFF
TGCGCCAGCAGCCCCGGGACGAACACCGGGGAGCTGTTTTTT
>many|.|TRBJ2-5|TRBV7-9
CASSLDRRRYQETQYF
TGTGCCAGCAGCCTTGACAGGCGGCGGTATCAGGAGACCCAGTACTTC
>many|.|TRBJ2-5|TRBV7-8
CASSLVPQTQETQYF
TGTGCCAGCAGCTTAGTACCCCAGACTCAAGAGACCCAGTACTTC
>once|TRBD1|TRBJ2-1|TRBV20-1
CSASRTGWMGEQFF
TGCAGTGCTAGTCGGACAGGGTGGATGGGTGAGCAGTTCTTC
>many|TRBD1|TRBJ1-1|TRBV5-6
CASSGTGGGLNTEAFF
TGTGCCAGCAGCGGGACAGGGGGCGGGTTGAACACTGAAGCTTTCTTT
>.|TRBD2|TRBJ2-7|TRBV20-1
CSAGKYRRGLAGHEQYF
TGCAGTGCTGGCAAATATCGAAGAGGACTAGCGGGCCACGAGCAGTACTTC
>few|TRBD2|TRBJ2-5|TRBV12-3/TRBV12-4
CASSDLGGRTETQYF
TGTGCCAGCAGTGACCTTGGCGGGAGGACAGAGACCCAGTACTTC
>.|.|TRBJ1-2|TRBV6-5
CASSYLAGVHGYTF
TGTGCCAGCAGTTACTTAGCAGGGGTGCATGGCTACACCTTC
>.|TRBD1|TRBJ2-7|TRBV4-1
CASSQVGTGGYEQYF
TGCGCCAGCAGCCAAGTCGGGACAGGGGGATACGAGCAGTACTTC
>.|.|TRBJ2-3|TRBV5-1
CASLRQDSTDTQYF
TGCGCCAGCTTACGGCAGGACAGCACAGATACGCAGTATTTT
>many|TRBD2|TRBJ2-5|TRBV29-1
CSSLAGDETQYF
TGCAGCTCACTAGCGGGAGATGAGACCCAGTACTTC
>many|TRBD2|TRBJ2-7|TRBV29-1
CSVTSGILEQYF
TGCAGCGTTACTAGCGGGATCCTCGAGCAGTACTTC
>few|TRBD2|TRBJ2-1|TRBV7-2
CASHQFGRALNEQFF
TGTGCCAGCCACCAGTTCGGGAGGGCCTTGAATGAGCAGTTCTTC
>.|.|TRBJ1-2|TRBV20-1
CSGRQANGYTF
TGCAGTGGGCGACAGGCTAACGGCTACACCTTC
>many|TRBD1|TRBJ2-7|TRBV5-1
CASSLGDRGSYEQYF
TGCGCCAGCAGCTTGGGGGACAGGGGCTCCTACGAGCAGTACTTC
>few|.|TRBJ2-7|TRBV18
CASSPPHLYEQYF
TGTGCCAGCTCACCACCGCATCTCTACGAGCAGTACTTC
>many|TRBD2|TRBJ2-7|TRBV15
CATSRDPGGVEYF
TGTGCCACCAGCAGAGATCCGGGGGGTGTGGAGTACTTC
>.|TRBD1|TRBJ2-1|TRBV5-1
CASSLPGQLYNEQFF
TGCGCCAGCAGCTTACCGGGACAGCTCTACAATGAGCAGTTCTTC